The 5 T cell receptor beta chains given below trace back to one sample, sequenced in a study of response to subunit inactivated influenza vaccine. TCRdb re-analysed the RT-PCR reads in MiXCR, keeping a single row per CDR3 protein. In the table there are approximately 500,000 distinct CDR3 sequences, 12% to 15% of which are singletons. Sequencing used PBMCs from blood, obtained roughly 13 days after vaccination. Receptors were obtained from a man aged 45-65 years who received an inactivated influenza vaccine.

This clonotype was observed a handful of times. DNA of the CDR3: TGCAGCATAGCGGGAGGGCATGGAGATACGCAGTATTTT. Translated, it gives CSIAGGHGDTQYF. The chain has TRBV20-1 and TRBJ2-3, with 11 positions matching TRBD2. The CDR3 covers 13 residues. Germline V gene sequence: CDR1 DFQATT, CDR2 SNEGSKA (reference sequence).

CDR3 DNA: TGTGCCAGCAGTTTCGTCCCGGGGGGAAACAATGAGCAGTTCTTC. Its protein is CASSFVPGGNNEQFF. The genes are TRBV12-3 or TRBV12-4 and TRBJ2-1; 7 bases are shared with TRBD2. The V and J ends lost 3 bases and 5 bases, in that order; junction bases with no gene match: 7. The CDR3 is 15 residues long.

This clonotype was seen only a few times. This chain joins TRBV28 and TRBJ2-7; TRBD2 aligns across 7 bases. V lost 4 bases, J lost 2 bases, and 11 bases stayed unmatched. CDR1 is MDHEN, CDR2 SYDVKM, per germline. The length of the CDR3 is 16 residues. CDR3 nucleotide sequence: TGTGCCAGCAGTTCAATGCCGGGGAGGGAGGCCTACGAGCAGTACTTC. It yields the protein CASSSMPGREAYEQYF.

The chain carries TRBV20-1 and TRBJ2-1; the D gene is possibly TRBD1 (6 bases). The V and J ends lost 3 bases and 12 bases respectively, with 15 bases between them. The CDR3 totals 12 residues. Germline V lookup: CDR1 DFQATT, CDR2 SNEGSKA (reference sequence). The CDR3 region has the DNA TGCAGTGCTAGGACGGACAGATTCGGGCAGTTCTTC. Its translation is CSARTDRFGQFF.

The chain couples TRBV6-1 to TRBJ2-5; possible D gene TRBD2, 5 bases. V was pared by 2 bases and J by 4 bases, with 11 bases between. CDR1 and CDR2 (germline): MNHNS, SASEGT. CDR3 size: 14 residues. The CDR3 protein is CASSERGLGETQYF. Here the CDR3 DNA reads TGTGCCAGCAGTGAACGAGGGTTGGGAGAGACCCAGTACTTC.